This TCR beta chain stems from a study of response to subunit inactivated influenza vaccine. General study results and limits: The authors proposed limited new T cell recruitment per seasonal influenza vaccination.

TCRdb used MiXCR to reprocess the RT-PCR reads, holding one entry per CDR3 protein. This table has 530,000 or so distinct CDR3 sequences, about an eighth appearing once. This clonotype was counted between two and nine times. What it binds is not known. Sequencing used PBMCs from blood, obtained on the day of vaccination. This receptor was identified in a man aged 50 or older who received an inactivated influenza vaccine.

The CDR3 DNA is TGCGCCAGCAGCTTGGCTCCCGGGGCCGGGGGAGAGAATGAGCAGTTCTTC. It specifies CASSLAPGAGGENEQFF. The chain recombines TRBV5-1 with TRBJ2-1, with D possibly TRBD2 on 6 matching bases. The CDR3 covers 17 residues. Germline V lookup: CDR1 SGHRS, CDR2 YFSETQ. The V end lost 0 bases, the J end lost 7 bases, and 20 bases lay between the germline ends.